This T cell receptor beta chain was observed in a study of cytomegalovirus exposure and HLA in healthy donors. Study findings and constraints: Despite most TCR sequences being rare, some public TCRs occurred in many donors.

60 Vbeta and 13 Jbeta primers were used in PCR. Data came from immunoSEQ multiplex PCR; TCRdb stores just in-frame clones and leaves some out. The profile covers fewer than 75,000 clones, with roughly 70% appearing a single time and over 10% taken by the ten largest. The CDR3 sequence is 15 residues long. Germline V gene lookup returns CDR1 SGHNT and CDR2 YENEEA. Trimming cost V 2 bases and J 0 bases, with 8 bases left between them. Turning to this clone: What it recognizes is unknown.

The sequence was obtained from a man aged 70 or older in good health and CMV-seronegative. Material for sequencing was PBMCs. The chain carries TRBV11-3 and TRBJ2-1; TRBD1 is a possible D gene (6 bases). CDR3 in amino acids: CASSLIGGSYNEQFF. DNA for the CDR3: TGTGCCAGCAGCTTAATAGGGGGCTCCTACAATGAGCAGTTCTTC.